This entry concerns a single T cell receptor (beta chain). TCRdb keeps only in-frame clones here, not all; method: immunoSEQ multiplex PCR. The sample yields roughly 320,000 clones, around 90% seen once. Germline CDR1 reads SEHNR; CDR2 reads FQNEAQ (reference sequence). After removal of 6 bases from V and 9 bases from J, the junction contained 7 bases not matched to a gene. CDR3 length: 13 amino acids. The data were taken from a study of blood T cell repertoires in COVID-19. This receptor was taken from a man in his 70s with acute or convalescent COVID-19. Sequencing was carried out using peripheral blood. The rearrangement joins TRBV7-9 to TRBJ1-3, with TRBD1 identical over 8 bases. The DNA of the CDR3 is TGTGCCAGCAGGTCGACAGGGGCCGGCACCATATATTTT. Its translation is CASRSTGAGTIYF.